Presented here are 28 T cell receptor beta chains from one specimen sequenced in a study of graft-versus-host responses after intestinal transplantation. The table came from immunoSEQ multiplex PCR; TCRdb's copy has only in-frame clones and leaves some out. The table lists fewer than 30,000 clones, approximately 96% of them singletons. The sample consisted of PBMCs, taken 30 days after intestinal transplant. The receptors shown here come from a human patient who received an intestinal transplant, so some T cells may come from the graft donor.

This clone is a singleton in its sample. This CDR3 is CASSQPGADTQYF. The DNA for the CDR3 is TGTGCCAGCAGCCAACCTGGGGCAGATACGCAGTATTTT. This chain uses TRBV7-2 with TRBJ2-3; D not certain. The CDR3 sequence is 13 residues long. The ends were cut back, 5 bases at V and 4 bases at J, with 10 bases in the middle. The germline V gene has CDR1 SGHTA and CDR2 FQGNSA.

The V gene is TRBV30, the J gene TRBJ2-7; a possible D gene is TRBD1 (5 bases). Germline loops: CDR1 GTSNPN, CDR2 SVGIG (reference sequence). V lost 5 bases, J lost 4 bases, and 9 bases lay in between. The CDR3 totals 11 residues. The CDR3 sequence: CAWGAPYEQYF. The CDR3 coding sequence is TGTGCCTGGGGGGCTCCGTACGAGCAGTACTTC.

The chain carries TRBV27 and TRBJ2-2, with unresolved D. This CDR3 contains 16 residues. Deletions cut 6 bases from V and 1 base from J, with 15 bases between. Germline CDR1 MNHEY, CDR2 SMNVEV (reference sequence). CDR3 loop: CASSNLGGLNTGELFF. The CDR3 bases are TGTGCCAGCAGCAATCTTGGCGGATTGAACACCGGGGAGCTGTTTTTT.

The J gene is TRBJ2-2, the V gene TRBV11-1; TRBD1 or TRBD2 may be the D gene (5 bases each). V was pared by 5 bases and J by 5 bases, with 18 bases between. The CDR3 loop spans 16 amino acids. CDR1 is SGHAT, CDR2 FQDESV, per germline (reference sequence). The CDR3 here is CASSLPPGPGTGELFF. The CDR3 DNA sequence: TGTGCCAGCAGCCTCCCCCCGGGACCGGGGACCGGGGAGCTGTTTTTT.

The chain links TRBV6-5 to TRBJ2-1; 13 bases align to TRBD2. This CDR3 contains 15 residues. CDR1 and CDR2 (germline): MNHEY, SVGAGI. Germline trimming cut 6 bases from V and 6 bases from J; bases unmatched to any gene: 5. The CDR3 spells CASSSLAGGSNEQFF. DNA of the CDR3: TGTGCCAGCAGCTCACTAGCGGGAGGGTCCAATGAGCAGTTCTTC.

Here the CDR3 DNA reads TGTGCCAGCAGTTACTCGCCGGGACAGGTATACAATGAGCAGTTCTTC. This sequence encodes CASSYSPGQVYNEQFF. J is TRBJ2-1 and V is TRBV6-5; 8 nucleotides match TRBD1. With V trimmed by 0 bases and J by 4 bases, 5 bases remained unmatched. This CDR3 has 16 residues. Germline loops: CDR1 MNHEY, CDR2 SVGAGI.

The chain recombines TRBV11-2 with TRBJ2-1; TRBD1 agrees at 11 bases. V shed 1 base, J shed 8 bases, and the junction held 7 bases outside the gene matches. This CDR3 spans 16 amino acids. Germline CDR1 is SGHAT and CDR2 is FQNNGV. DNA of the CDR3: TGTGCCAGCAGCTTAGCCGGGACAGGGGGTCTGTATGAGCAGTTCTTC. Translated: CASSLAGTGGLYEQFF.

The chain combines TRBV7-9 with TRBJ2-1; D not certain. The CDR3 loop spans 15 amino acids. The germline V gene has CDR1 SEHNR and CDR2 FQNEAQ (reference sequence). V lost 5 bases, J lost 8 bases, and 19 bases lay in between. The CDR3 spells CASSLPATRVDEQFF. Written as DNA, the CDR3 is TGTGCCAGCAGCCTCCCAGCGACAAGGGTAGATGAGCAGTTCTTC.

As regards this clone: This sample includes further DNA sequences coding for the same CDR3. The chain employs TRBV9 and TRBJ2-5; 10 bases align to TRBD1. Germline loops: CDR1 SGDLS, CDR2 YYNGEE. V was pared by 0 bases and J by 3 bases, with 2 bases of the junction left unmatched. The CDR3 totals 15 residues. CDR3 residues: CASSVAGTGEETQYF. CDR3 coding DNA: TGTGCCAGCAGCGTAGCCGGGACAGGGGAAGAGACCCAGTACTTC.

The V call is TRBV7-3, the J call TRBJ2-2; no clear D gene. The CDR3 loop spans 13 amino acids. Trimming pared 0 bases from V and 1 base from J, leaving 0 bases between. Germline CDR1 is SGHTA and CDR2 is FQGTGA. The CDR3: CASSLTNTGELFF. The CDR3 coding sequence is TGTGCCAGCAGCTTAACGAACACCGGGGAGCTGTTTTTT. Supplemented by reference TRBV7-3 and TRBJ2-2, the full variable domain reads GAGVSQTPSNKVTEKGKYVELRCDPISGHTALYWYRQSLGQGPEFLIYFQGTGAADDSGLPNDRFFAVRPEGSVSTLKIQRTERGDSAVYLCASSLTNTGELFFGEGSRLTVL.

The CDR3 sequence: CASSLMDAGNTIYF. CDR3 DNA: TGTGCCAGCAGTCTAATGGACGCCGGAAACACCATATATTTT. The genes are TRBV28 and TRBJ1-3; D remains ambiguous. The CDR3 covers 14 residues. Germline V CDR1 and CDR2: MDHEN, SYDVKM. The V gene lost 5 bases and the J gene lost 4 bases, with 12 bases spanning the gap. The full variable domain, completed using reference TRBV28 and TRBJ1-3, is DVKVTQSSRYLVKRTGEKVFLECVQDMDHENMFWYRQDPGLGLRLIYFSYDVKMKEKGDIPEGYSVSREKKERFSLILESASTNQTSMYLCASSLMDAGNTIYFGEGSWLTVV.

The CDR3 spells CASSPDRGLEGYTF. DNA for the CDR3: TGCGCCAGCAGCCCGGACAGGGGGCTGGAGGGCTACACCTTC. The chain recombines TRBV5-1 with TRBJ1-2; 11 bases are shared with TRBD1. Germline assignment: CDR1 SGHRS and CDR2 YFSETQ. The CDR3 totals 14 residues. The junction had 7 bases not matched to a gene; V was cut back by 4 bases and J by 8 bases.

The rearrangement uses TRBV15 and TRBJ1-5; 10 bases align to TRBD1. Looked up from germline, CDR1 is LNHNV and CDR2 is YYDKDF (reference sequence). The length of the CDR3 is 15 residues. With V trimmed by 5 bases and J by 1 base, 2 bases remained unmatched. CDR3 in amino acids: CATSEDRGSNQPQHF. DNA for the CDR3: TGTGCCACCAGCGAGGACAGGGGGAGCAATCAGCCCCAGCATTTT.

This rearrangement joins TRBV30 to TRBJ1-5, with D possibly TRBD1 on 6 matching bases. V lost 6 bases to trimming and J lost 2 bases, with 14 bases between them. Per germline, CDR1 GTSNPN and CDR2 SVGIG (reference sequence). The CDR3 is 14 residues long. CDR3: CACTGTLGNQPQHF. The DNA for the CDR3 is TGTGCCTGCACCGGGACACTCGGCAATCAGCCCCAGCATTTT.

The CDR3 loop is CSAKIDGYTF. The CDR3 region has the DNA TGCAGTGCCAAGATTGATGGCTACACCTTC. The rearrangement joins TRBV20-1 to TRBJ1-2; D is ambiguous. The V end lost 6 bases, the J end lost 6 bases, and 8 bases lay between the germline ends. The CDR3 contains 10 residues. Looked up from germline, CDR1 is DFQATT and CDR2 is SNEGSKA (reference sequence).

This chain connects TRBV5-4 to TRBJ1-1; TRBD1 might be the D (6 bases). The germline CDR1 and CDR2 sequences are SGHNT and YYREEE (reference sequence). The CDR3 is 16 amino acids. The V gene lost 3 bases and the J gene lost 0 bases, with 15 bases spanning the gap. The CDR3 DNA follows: TGTGCCAGCAGCTCGAGTCTTTGGACAGTGAACACTGAAGCTTTCTTT. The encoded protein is CASSSSLWTVNTEAFF.

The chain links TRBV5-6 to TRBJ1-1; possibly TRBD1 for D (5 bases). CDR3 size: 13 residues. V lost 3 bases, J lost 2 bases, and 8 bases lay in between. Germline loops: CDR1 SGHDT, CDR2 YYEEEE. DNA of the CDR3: TGTGCCAGCAGCTGGAGGGGAAACACTGAAGCTTTCTTT. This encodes CASSWRGNTEAFF.

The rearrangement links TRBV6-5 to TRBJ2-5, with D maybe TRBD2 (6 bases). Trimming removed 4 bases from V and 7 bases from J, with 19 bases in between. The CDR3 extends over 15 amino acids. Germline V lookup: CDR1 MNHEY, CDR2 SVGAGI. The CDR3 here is CASSSDGGEGGTQYF. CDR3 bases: TGTGCCAGCAGTTCGGACGGCGGAGAGGGAGGGACCCAGTACTTC.

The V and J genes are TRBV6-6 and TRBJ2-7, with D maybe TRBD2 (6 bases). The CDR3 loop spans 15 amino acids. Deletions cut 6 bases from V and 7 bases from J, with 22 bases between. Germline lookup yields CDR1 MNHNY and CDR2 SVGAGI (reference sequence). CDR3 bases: TGTGCCAGCAGAACCGGGACTTCGAACCTCGTGGAGCAGTACTTC. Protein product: CASRTGTSNLVEQYF.

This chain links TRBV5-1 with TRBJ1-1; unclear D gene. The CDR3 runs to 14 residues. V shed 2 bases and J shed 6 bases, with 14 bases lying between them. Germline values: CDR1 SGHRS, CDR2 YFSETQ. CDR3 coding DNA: TGCGCCAGCAGCTTTTTTGACGGAGGTGCTGAAGCTTTCTTT. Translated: CASSFFDGGAEAFF.

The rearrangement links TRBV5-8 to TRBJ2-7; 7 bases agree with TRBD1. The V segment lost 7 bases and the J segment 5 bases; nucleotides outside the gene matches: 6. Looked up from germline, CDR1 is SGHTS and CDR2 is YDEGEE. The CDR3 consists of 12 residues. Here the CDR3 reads CASFTQGNEQYF. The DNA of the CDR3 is TGTGCCAGCTTTACACAGGGGAACGAGCAGTACTTC.

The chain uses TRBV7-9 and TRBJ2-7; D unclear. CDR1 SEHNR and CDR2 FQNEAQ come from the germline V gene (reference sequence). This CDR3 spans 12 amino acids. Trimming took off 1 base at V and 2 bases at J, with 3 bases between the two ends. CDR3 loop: CASSLDPYEQYF. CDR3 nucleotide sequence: TGTGCCAGCAGCTTAGACCCCTACGAGCAGTACTTC. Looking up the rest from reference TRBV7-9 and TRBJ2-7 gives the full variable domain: DTGVSQNPRHKITKRGQNVTFRCDPISEHNRLYWYRQTLGQGPEFLTYFQNEAQLEKSRLLSDRFSAERPKGSFSTLEIQRTEQGDSAMYLCASSLDPYEQYFGPGTRLTVT.

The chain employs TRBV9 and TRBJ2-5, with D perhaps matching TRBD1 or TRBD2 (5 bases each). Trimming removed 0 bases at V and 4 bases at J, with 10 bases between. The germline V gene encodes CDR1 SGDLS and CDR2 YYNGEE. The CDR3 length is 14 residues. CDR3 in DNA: TGTGCCAGCAGCGTAGGATCCGGGGCAGAGACCCAGTACTTC. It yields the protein CASSVGSGAETQYF.

This CDR3 is CASSVRDSYGYTF. The CDR3 region has the DNA TGTGCCAGCAGCGTTCGGGACAGCTATGGCTACACCTTC. The genes are TRBV7-9 and TRBJ1-2; 7 bases are shared with TRBD1. Germline trimming cut 5 bases from V and 4 bases from J; bases unmatched to any gene: 4. Germline V gene data show CDR1 as SEHNR and CDR2 as FQNEAQ (reference sequence). This CDR3 spans 13 amino acids.

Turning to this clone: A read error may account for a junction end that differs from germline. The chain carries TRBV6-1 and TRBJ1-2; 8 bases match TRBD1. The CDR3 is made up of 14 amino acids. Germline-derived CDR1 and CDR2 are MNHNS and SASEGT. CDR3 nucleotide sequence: TGTGCCGGCAGACTTTTGGGACAGGCCAAGGGCTACACCTTC. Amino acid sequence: CAGRLLGQAKGYTF.

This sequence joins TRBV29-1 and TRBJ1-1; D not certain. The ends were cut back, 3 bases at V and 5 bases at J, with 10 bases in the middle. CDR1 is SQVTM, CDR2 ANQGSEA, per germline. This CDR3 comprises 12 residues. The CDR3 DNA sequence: TGCAGCGTTGATCCGACTCGGACTGAAGCTTTCTTT. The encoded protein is CSVDPTRTEAFF.

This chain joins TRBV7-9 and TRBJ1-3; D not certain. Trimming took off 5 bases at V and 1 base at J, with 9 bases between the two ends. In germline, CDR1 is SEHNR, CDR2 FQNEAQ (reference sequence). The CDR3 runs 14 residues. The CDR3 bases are TGTGCCAGCAGCCGGCCAGGATCTGGAAACACCATATATTTT. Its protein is CASSRPGSGNTIYF.

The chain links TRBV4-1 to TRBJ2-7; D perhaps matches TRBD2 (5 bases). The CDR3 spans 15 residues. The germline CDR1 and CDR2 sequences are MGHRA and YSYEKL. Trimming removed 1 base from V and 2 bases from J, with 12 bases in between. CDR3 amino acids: CASSQVTSVTYEQYF. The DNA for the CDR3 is TGCGCCAGCAGCCAAGTAACTAGTGTCACCTACGAGCAGTACTTC.